Sequencing of this T cell receptor (beta chain) was carried out in a study of cytomegalovirus exposure and HLA in healthy donors. Trimming pared 0 bases from V and 10 bases from J, leaving 7 bases between. Germline CDR1 SGHNT, CDR2 YYREEE (reference sequence). The CDR3 extends over 12 amino acids. Study-wide findings and caveats: In a later analysis, about 17,000 TCR beta sequences were associated with HLA alleles at 0.05 false discovery rate. An analysis done earlier found most TCR beta V segments productive about 87% or about 30% of the time. A link between a missense DCLRE1C variant and TCR beta V- and J-gene trimming emerged from a later analysis.

Comments on this clone: Its antigen is still unknown.

With 60 Vbeta and 13 Jbeta primers, the PCR was carried out. Method: immunoSEQ multiplex PCR; TCRdb's copy keeps in-frame clones and lacks some. This sample has about 93,000 clones; about three quarters occur once, and the top ten carry about 2.1%. The genes are TRBV5-4 and TRBJ2-2; TRBD1 is a possible D gene (5 bases). This receptor was taken from a boy aged 5-17 years in good health and CMV-seronegative. The sample comprised PBMCs. CDR3 sequence: CASSLEGEELFF. In DNA form, the CDR3 reads TGTGCCAGCAGCTTGGAAGGGGAGGAGCTGTTTTTT. Supplemented by reference TRBV5-4 and TRBJ2-2, the full variable domain reads ETGVTQSPTHLIKTRGQQVTLRCSSQSGHNTVSWYQQALGQGPQFIFQYYREEENGRGNFPPRFSGLQFPNYSSELNVNALELDDSALYLCASSLEGEELFFGEGSRLTVL.